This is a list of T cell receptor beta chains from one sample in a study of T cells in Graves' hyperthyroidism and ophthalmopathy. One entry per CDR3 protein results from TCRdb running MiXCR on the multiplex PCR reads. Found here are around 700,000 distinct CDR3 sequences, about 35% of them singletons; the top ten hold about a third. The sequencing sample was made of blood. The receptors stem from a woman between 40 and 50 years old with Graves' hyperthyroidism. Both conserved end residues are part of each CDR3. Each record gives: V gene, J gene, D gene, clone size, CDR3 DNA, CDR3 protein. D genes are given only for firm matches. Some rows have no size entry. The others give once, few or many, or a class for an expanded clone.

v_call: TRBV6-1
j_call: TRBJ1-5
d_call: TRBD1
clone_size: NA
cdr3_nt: TGTGCCAGCGAGAGACAGGGCGGTCAGCCCCAGCATTTT
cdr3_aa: CASERQGGQPQHF

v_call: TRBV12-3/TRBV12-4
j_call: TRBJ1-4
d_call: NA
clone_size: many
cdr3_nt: TGTGCCAGCACGGTCGCGCAACAGGGAAATGAAAAACTGTTTTTT
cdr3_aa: CASTVAQQGNEKLFF

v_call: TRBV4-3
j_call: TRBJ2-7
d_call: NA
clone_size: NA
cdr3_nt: TGCGCCAGCAGCCAAGCTAGGGCAGGTCGATCGGGCGAGCAGTACTTC
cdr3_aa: CASSQARAGRSGEQYF

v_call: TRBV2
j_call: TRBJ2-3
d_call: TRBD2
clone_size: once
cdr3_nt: TGTGCCAGCAGCAAAAGGACTAGCGGGGCTAGCACAGATACGCAGTATTTT
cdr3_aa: CASSKRTSGASTDTQYF

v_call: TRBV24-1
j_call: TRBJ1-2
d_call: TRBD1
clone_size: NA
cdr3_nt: TGTGCCACCAGGACAGGGACTATGGACTACACCTTC
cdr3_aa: CATRTGTMDYTF

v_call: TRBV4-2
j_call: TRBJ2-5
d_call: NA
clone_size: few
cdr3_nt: TGTGCCAGCAGCCAAGATGACTTGGCGTCGGAGACCCAGTACTTC
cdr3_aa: CASSQDDLASETQYF

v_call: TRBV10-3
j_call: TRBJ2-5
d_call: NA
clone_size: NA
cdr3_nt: NA
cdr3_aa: CAIFAPAAPRGQETQYF

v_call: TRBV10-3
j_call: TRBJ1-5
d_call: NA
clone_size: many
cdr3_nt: TGTGCCACGTCATACGTGCCCGATAGCAATCAGCCCCAGCATTTT
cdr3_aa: CATSYVPDSNQPQHF

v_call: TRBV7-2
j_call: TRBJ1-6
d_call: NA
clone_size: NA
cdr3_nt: TGCGCCAGCAGCCCAGCGGGGGGGCACGTTGATTCACCCCTCCACTTT
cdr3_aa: CASSPAGGHVDSPLHF

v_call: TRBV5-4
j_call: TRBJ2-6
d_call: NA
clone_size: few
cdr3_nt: TGTGCCAGCAGTTACGACAGGATCTCTGGGGCCAACGTCCTGACTTTC
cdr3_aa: CASSYDRISGANVLTF

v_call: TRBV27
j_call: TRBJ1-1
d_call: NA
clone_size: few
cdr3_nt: TGTGCCAGCAGGGGAGCAGGGGTGAACACTGAAGCTTTCTTT
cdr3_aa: CASRGAGVNTEAFF

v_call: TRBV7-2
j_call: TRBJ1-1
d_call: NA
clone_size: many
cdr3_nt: TGTGCCAGCAGGTCAGGGGCCGCCGCCACACTGGGAGCTTTCTTT
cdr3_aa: CASRSGAAATLGAFF

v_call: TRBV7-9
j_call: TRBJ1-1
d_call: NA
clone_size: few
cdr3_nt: TGTGCCAGCATCGGGGCGGGCAATGAAGCTTTCTTT
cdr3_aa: CASIGAGNEAFF

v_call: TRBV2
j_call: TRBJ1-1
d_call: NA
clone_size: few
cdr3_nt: TGTGCCAGCAAATGGTCGGGCGGAATGAACACTGAAGCTTTCTTT
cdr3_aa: CASKWSGGMNTEAFF

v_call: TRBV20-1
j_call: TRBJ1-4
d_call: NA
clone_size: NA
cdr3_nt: TGCAGTGCTAGCCCCGGACCGGGGACCGCTAATGAAAAACTGTTTTTT
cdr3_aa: CSASPGPGTANEKLFF

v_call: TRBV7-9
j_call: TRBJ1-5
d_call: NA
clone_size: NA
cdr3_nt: TGTGCCAGCAGCTTAGCGGGAGTCCTCAGCAATCAGCCCCAGCATTTT
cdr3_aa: CASSLAGVLSNQPQHF

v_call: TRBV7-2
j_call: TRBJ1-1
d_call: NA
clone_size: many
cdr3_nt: TGTGCCAGCAGCACCCCTTCCGTGAACACTGAAGCTTTCTTT
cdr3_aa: CASSTPSVNTEAFF